The rows below give T cell receptor beta chains drawn from one sample of a study of blood T cell repertoires in COVID-19. Repertoires were generated with immunoSEQ multiplex PCR, while TCRdb's copy carries only in-frame clones and drops some. Here the sample spans about 400,000 clones, 70% to 90% being singletons. Sequenced material: PBMCs or T cells enriched from blood (not recorded which). These receptors all come from a woman under 30 with acute COVID-19. Each CDR3 is given with its conserved first and last residue. The order of the fields is J gene, D gene, CDR3 length, clone size, V gene, CDR3 protein, CDR3 DNA. A D gene is named only where the DNA matches it firmly. Expanded clones are given a class, and other clones once, few, many or no size at all.

J: TRBJ1-3
D: -
length: 15
size: -
V: TRBV5-6
CDR3: CASSSWRDSGNTIYF
DNA: TGTGCCAGCAGCTCGTGGAGGGACTCTGGAAACACCATATATTTT

J: TRBJ1-6
D: -
length: 17
size: -
V: TRBV4-1
CDR3: CASSQGGLTWFGSPLHF
DNA: TGCGCCAGCAGCCAAGGGGGACTCACCTGGTTTGGCTCACCCCTCCACTTT

J: TRBJ1-2
D: -
length: 13
size: -
V: TRBV6-2/TRBV6-3
CDR3: CASSHKRGTGYTF
DNA: TGTGCCAGCAGTCACAAGCGGGGAACCGGCTACACCTTC

J: TRBJ2-3
D: -
length: 8
size: -
V: TRBV21-1
CDR3: CASSPRYF
DNA: TGTGCCAGCAGTCCGCGGTATTTT

J: TRBJ2-1
D: TRBD1
length: 14
size: -
V: TRBV7-2
CDR3: CASSRDRAYNEQFF
DNA: TGTGCCAGCAGCCGGGACAGGGCCTACAATGAGCAGTTCTTC

J: TRBJ2-1
D: TRBD2
length: 17
size: -
V: TRBV9
CDR3: CATSGGRGFSSYNEQFF
DNA: TGTGCCACATCGGGCGGGAGGGGATTCAGCTCCTACAATGAGCAGTTCTTC

J: TRBJ1-2
D: -
length: 15
size: -
V: TRBV19
CDR3: CASSIVGTTNYGYTF
DNA: TGTGCCAGTAGTATAGTGGGCACCACGAACTATGGCTACACCTTC

J: TRBJ2-7
D: TRBD2
length: 14
size: -
V: TRBV7-2
CDR3: CASSFTSGNGEQYF
DNA: TGTGCCAGCAGCTTTACTAGCGGGAATGGGGAGCAGTACTTC

J: TRBJ1-1
D: TRBD1
length: 15
size: -
V: TRBV5-1
CDR3: CASSRFQGAGNEAFF
DNA: TGCGCCAGCAGCCGTTTTCAGGGGGCCGGGAATGAAGCTTTCTTT

J: TRBJ1-5
D: -
length: 14
size: once
V: TRBV5-5
CDR3: CASSLEQLPAPQHF
DNA: TGTGCCAGCAGCTTGGAACAGCTCCCTGCGCCCCAGCATTTT

J: TRBJ2-1
D: TRBD1
length: 12
size: -
V: TRBV29-1
CDR3: CSVGGQGNEQFF
DNA: TGCAGCGTGGGGGGACAGGGGAATGAGCAGTTCTTC

J: TRBJ2-3
D: TRBD2
length: 15
size: -
V: TRBV5-1
CDR3: CASTPSGGSTDTQYF
DNA: TGCGCCAGCACCCCGAGCGGGGGAAGCACAGATACGCAGTATTTT

J: TRBJ2-3
D: TRBD2
length: 11
size: -
V: TRBV7-9
CDR3: CASRGGSTQYF
DNA: TGTGCCAGCAGGGGCGGGAGTACGCAGTATTTT

J: TRBJ1-1
D: -
length: 14
size: -
V: TRBV4-1
CDR3: CASSPRAGWSEAFF
DNA: TGCGCCAGCAGCCCCAGGGCTGGGTGGTCTGAAGCTTTCTTT